One and the same sample provided the 32 T cell receptor beta chains below, sequenced in a study of T cells in women clearing cervical HPV infection. Assay: immunoSEQ multiplex PCR; the TCRdb copy retains only in-frame clones and omits some. The listing records 40,000 or so clones. The specimen sequenced was blood buffy coat. The source is a woman aged 18-70 years with a cervical HPV16 infection that either progressed to CIN3+ or cleared (not recorded which).

Notes on this clone: The CDR3 extends 3 residues past the end of the read, so its final part is completed from the germline J gene. This chain uses TRBV19 with TRBJ1-4, with TRBD1 matching over 12 bases. Per the germline V gene, CDR1 is LNHDA and CDR2 is SQIVND (reference sequence). CDR3 size: 16 residues. The CDR3 region is CASTMGQGASNSPLFF. The sequenced part of the CDR3 DNA is TGTGCCAGTACTATGGGACAGGGGGCATCTAATTCACCA.

Points on this clone: The sequence runs out 3 residues before the end of the CDR3; the remainder is reconstructed from the germline J gene. The chain combines TRBV13 with TRBJ2-1, with 10 positions matching TRBD2. The ends lost 5 bases at V and 8 bases at J; junction bases unmatched: 9. The CDR3 is 15 residues long. The germline V gene encodes CDR1 PRHDT and CDR2 FYEKMQ (reference sequence). The CDR3 loop is CASSEKREGRDEQFF. CDR3 bases read: TGTGCCAGCAGCGAAAAGCGGGAGGGCAGGGATGAG.

Notes on this clone: The read comes to an end 3 residues before the CDR3 does, leaving the germline J gene to fill in the end. The chain combines TRBV11-2 with TRBJ2-4; D not certain. The V end was cut by 5 bases, the J end by 9 bases, with 11 bases between. The length of the CDR3 is 12 residues. CDR1 and CDR2 (germline): SGHAT, FQNNGV. The CDR3 protein is CASSTSRSIQYF. The sequenced part of the CDR3 DNA is TGTGCCAGCAGCACCTCAAGGTCCATT.

As regards this clone: The read finishes 3 residues shy of the CDR3 end, and the germline J gene is used to complete it. V usage is TRBV19 and J usage is TRBJ1-5; 9 bases agree with TRBD1. The CDR3 loop spans 15 amino acids. Looked up from germline, CDR1 is LNHDA and CDR2 is SQIVND (reference sequence). V dropped 1 base and J dropped 2; count of bases not matched to a gene: 0. The part of the CDR3 DNA that was read is TGTGCCAGTAGTATAGGGACAGGGGGCAATCAGCCC. Translating it yields CASSIGTGGNQP. The CDR3, in full, reads CASSIGTGGNQPQHF. The full variable domain, rest sourced from reference TRBV19 and TRBJ1-5, is DGGITQSPKYLFRKEGQNVTLSCEQNLNHDAMYWYRQDPGQGLRLIYYSQIVNDFQKGDIAEGYSVSREKKESFPLTVTSAQKNPTAFYLCASSIGTGGNQPQHFGDGTRLSIL.

As concerns this clone: Coverage ceases 3 residues before the CDR3 finishes, and the germline J gene fills in the end. The chain employs TRBV10-2 and TRBJ2-1, with 8 bases lining up with TRBD1. From germline, CDR1 is WSHSY and CDR2 SAAADI. The trim removed 4 bases at V and 9 bases at J, leaving 8 bases unmatched. The CDR3 consists of 14 residues. The CDR3 loop is CASSVGQGPGEQFF. The DNA read from the CDR3 is TGCGCCAGCAGTGTAGGACAGGGTCCGGGTGAG.

For this clone: Read sequence stops 3 residues before the CDR3 end, and the germline J gene provides the missing end. This sequence joins TRBV29-1 and TRBJ2-1; unclear D gene. Germline values: CDR1 SQVTM, CDR2 ANQGSEA. CDR3 length: 10 amino acids. V lost 3 bases to trimming and J lost 6 bases, with 3 bases between them. CDR3 DNA, as far as it was read: TGCAGCGTTGATCTCAATGAG. Its protein product is CSVDLNE. The CDR3 as a whole reads CSVDLNEQFF.

With regard to this clone: The sequence runs out 3 residues before the end of the CDR3; the remainder is reconstructed from the germline J gene. J is TRBJ2-2 and V is TRBV5-1; possibly TRBD1 for D (5 bases). V gave up 6 bases and J gave up 2 bases, with 14 bases separating them. The CDR3 totals 15 residues. The V gene's germline CDR1 is SGHRS and CDR2 YFSETQ. The CDR3 protein is CASTPDRPNTGELFF. CDR3 bases read: TGCGCCAGCACCCCCGACAGACCCAACACCGGGGAG.

With respect to this clone: The read ends 3 residues early relative to the CDR3; the germline J gene fills the gap. V is TRBV23-1 and J is TRBJ1-4; D gene uncertain. TRBV23-1 is an ORF; its function is uncertain. V shed 4 bases and J shed 0 bases, with 12 bases lying between them. There are 16 residues in the CDR3. CDR3 sequence reads: CASSLGGPTTNEKLFF. Incomplete CDR3 DNA: TGCGCCAGCAGTCTTGGAGGGCCCACAACTAATGAAAAA.

Notes on this clone: The DNA ends 3 residues before the CDR3 does, and the rest of the CDR3 is filled in from the germline J gene. The V gene is TRBV20-1, the J gene TRBJ2-3, with 9 bases fitting TRBD2. CDR1 is DFQATT, CDR2 SNEGSKA, per germline (reference sequence). After removal of 5 bases from V and 3 bases from J, the junction contained 9 bases not matched to a gene. This CDR3 region has 15 residues. CDR3 region: CSAPSSGIRTDTQYF. The CDR3 DNA, read in part, is TGCAGTGCTCCCTCTAGCGGGATACGGACAGATACG.

Comment on this clone: The read halts 3 residues ahead of the CDR3 end, with the missing end drawn from the germline J gene. This chain connects TRBV30 to TRBJ2-1; D possibly corresponds to TRBD1 (5 bases). Trimming stripped 4 bases from V and 0 bases from J, with 13 bases between. CDR1 is GTSNPN, CDR2 SVGIG, per germline (reference sequence). There are 15 residues in the CDR3. This chain's CDR3 is CAWTPMGPSYNEQFF. CDR3 DNA (partial): TGTGCCTGGACCCCTATGGGGCCCTCCTACAATGAG. Together with reference TRBV30 and TRBJ2-1, the CDR3 gives the full variable domain: SQTIHQWPATLVQPVGSPLSLECTVEGTSNPNLYWYRQAAGRGLQLLFYSVGIGQISSEVPQNLSASRPQDRQFILSSKKLLLSDSGFYLCAWTPMGPSYNEQFFGPGTRLTVL.

CDR3 DNA, as far as it was read: TGTGCCAGCAACTTGGGGACTAGGGCCGATACG. This codes for CASNLGTRADT. In full, the CDR3 reads CASNLGTRADTQYF. The chain is built from TRBV7-2 and TRBJ2-3; 8 bases agree with TRBD2. The read comes to an end 3 residues before the CDR3 does, leaving the germline J gene to fill in the end. J gave up 6 bases and V 7 bases, and 9 bases lay outside the gene matches. CDR1 is SGHTA and CDR2 is FQGNSA in the germline V gene. The CDR3 totals 14 residues. The entire variable domain, with the rest obtained from reference TRBV7-2 and TRBJ2-3, is as follows: GAGVSQSPSNKVTEKGKDVELRCDPISGHTALYWYRQSLGQGLEFLIYFQGNSAPDKSGLPSDRFSAERTGGSVSTLTIQRTQQEDSAVYLCASNLGTRADTQYFGPGTRLTVL.

As to this clone: The read terminates 3 residues before the CDR3 end, so the remaining end is supplied by the germline J gene. The chain carries TRBV20-1 and TRBJ2-7; the D gene is possibly TRBD2 (6 bases). Germline CDR1 and CDR2: DFQATT and SNEGSKA (reference sequence). The CDR3 sequence is 15 residues long. Between the trimmed V and J ends, which lost 0 bases and 1 base, there was a span of 13 bases. CDR3 DNA, as far as it was read: TGCAGTGCTAGAGATCGGGGAGGTAGGTCCTACGAG. Protein product: CSARDRGGRSYE. The whole CDR3 protein is CSARDRGGRSYEQYF.

In the case of this clone: The read ends 3 residues early relative to the CDR3; the germline J gene fills the gap. The rearrangement uses TRBV20-1 and TRBJ2-7, with 10 bases aligning to TRBD1. J gave up 5 bases and V 2 bases, and 6 bases lay outside the gene matches. The CDR3 consists of 14 residues. The germline CDR1 and CDR2 sequences are DFQATT and SNEGSKA (reference sequence). Incomplete CDR3 DNA: TGCAGTGCTAGAATCGGGACAGGGGTCGACGAG. Its protein product is CSARIGTGVDE. The whole CDR3 sequence is CSARIGTGVDEQYF.

Regarding this clone: The read ends 3 residues shy of where the CDR3 ends; the end is completed using the germline J gene. The V gene is TRBV2, the J gene TRBJ2-4; D could derive from TRBD1 or TRBD2 (5 bases each). Germline V lookup: CDR1 SNHLY, CDR2 FYNNEI. The CDR3 contains 14 residues. The covered CDR3 bases are TGTGCCAGCACCGAGGGGCAACTATTGGGTGGT. It codes for CASTEGQLLGG. The CDR3 in full is CASTEGQLLGGQYF.

Regarding this clone: The read stops 3 residues short of the end of the CDR3; the missing end is completed from the germline J gene. The rearrangement uses TRBV10-2 and TRBJ1-5; TRBD1 matches 9 bases. The germline V gene encodes CDR1 WSHSY and CDR2 SAAADI. Trimming at V came to 8 bases and at J to 5 bases, leaving 1 base not matched to a gene. This CDR3 comprises 12 residues. This chain's CDR3 is CASRQGDQPQHF. The covered CDR3 bases are TGCGCCAGCCGACAGGGGGATCAGCCC.

A word on this clone: The read is 3 residues too short to cover the CDR3 end, so that end is filled in from the germline J gene. The chain recombines TRBV5-1 with TRBJ2-3; 7 nucleotides line up with TRBD1. CDR3 length: 13 amino acids. The germline V gene encodes CDR1 SGHRS and CDR2 YFSETQ. The CDR3 protein is CASSRDSNQPQYF. The covered CDR3 bases are TGCGCCAGCAGTCGGGACAGCAATCAGCCG. Drawing the rest from reference TRBV5-1 and TRBJ2-3, the complete variable domain is KAGVTQTPRYLIKTRGQQVTLSCSPISGHRSVSWYQQTPGQGLQFLFEYFSETQRNKGNFPGRFSGRQFSNSRSEMNVSTLELGDSALYLCASSRDSNQPQYFGPGTRLTVL.

Notes on this clone: The CDR3 end lies 3 residues beyond the end of the read and is filled in from the germline J gene. V usage is TRBV7-9 and J usage is TRBJ2-3, with 8 bases identical to TRBD2. V dropped 3 bases and J dropped 2; count of bases not matched to a gene: 4. From germline, CDR1 is SEHNR and CDR2 FQNEAQ (reference sequence). This CDR3 comprises 15 residues. The CDR3 loop reads CASSFGAGDTDTQYF. The part of the CDR3 DNA that was read is TGTGCCAGCAGCTTTGGAGCGGGGGACACAGATACG. Full variable domain (outside the CDR3, taken from reference TRBV7-9 and TRBJ2-3): DTGVSQNPRHKITKRGQNVTFRCDPISEHNRLYWYRQTLGQGPEFLTYFQNEAQLEKSRLLSDRFSAERPKGSFSTLEIQRTEQGDSAMYLCASSFGAGDTDTQYFGPGTRLTVL.

In the case of this clone: Sequencing ends 3 residues short of the CDR3 end; the germline J gene provides the rest. This chain uses TRBV9 with TRBJ2-2; perhaps TRBD1 as D (6 bases). The CDR3 loop spans 13 amino acids. Germline-derived CDR1 and CDR2 are SGDLS and YYNGEE. Trimming pared 4 bases from V and 6 bases from J, leaving 10 bases between. Partial CDR3 DNA: TGTGCCAGCAGCCTATGGACAGCCGGGGAG. It yields the protein CASSLWTAGE. The entire CDR3 reads CASSLWTAGELFF.

About this clone itself: With the read ending 3 residues before the CDR3 end, the germline J gene is used to fill in that end. This chain links TRBV20-1 with TRBJ2-7; 10 bases match TRBD1. J was trimmed by 5 bases and V by 5 bases; bases with no gene match: 9. The CDR3 length is 14 residues. Germline CDR1 and CDR2: DFQATT and SNEGSKA (reference sequence). The CDR3 bases that were read are TGCAGTGCTCCGATCCCGGGACAGGGGAACGAG. Its translation is CSAPIPGQGNE. The full CDR3 protein reads CSAPIPGQGNEQYF.

With regard to this clone: Read sequence stops 3 residues before the CDR3 end, and the germline J gene provides the missing end. This chain joins TRBV27 and TRBJ1-5; D is possibly TRBD1 (5 bases). The V gene lost 4 bases and the J gene lost 0 bases, with 22 bases spanning the gap. Germline V CDR1 and CDR2: MNHEY, SMNVEV (reference sequence). This CDR3 has 19 residues. The chain's CDR3 is CASSSTTLGRGYSNQPQHF. The DNA read from the CDR3 is TGTGCCAGCAGTTCCACAACCCTCGGGAGGGGATATAGCAATCAGCCC.

Turning to this clone: The read finishes 3 residues shy of the CDR3 end, and the germline J gene is used to complete it. J is TRBJ1-2 and V is TRBV19; 7 nucleotides match TRBD1. The length of the CDR3 is 12 residues. Germline CDR1 is LNHDA and CDR2 is SQIVND (reference sequence). CDR3 DNA, as far as it was read: TGTGCCAGTAGTCCCGACAGGGATGAC. Amino acids: CASSPDRDD. The whole CDR3 protein is CASSPDRDDYTF.

Notes on this clone: Read data end 3 residues before the CDR3 end; the end is taken from the germline J gene. The chain is built from TRBV19 and TRBJ2-7; 7 positions match TRBD1. V gave up 4 bases and J gave up 4 bases; unmatched junction bases: 4. Germline CDR1 is LNHDA and CDR2 is SQIVND (reference sequence). The CDR3 runs 13 residues. The CDR3 here is CASSNRGPYEQYF. The DNA read from the CDR3 is TGTGCCAGTAGTAACAGGGGACCATACGAG.

Notes on this clone: The DNA ends 3 residues before the CDR3 does, and the rest of the CDR3 is filled in from the germline J gene. The chain has TRBV2 and TRBJ1-5, with 8 bases lining up with TRBD1. After removal of 10 bases from V and 7 bases from J, the junction contained 6 bases not matched to a gene. CDR1 is SNHLY, CDR2 FYNNEI, per germline. This CDR3 has 12 amino acids. The CDR3 bases that were read are TGTGCCACCTGGACAGGGAGACAGCCC. As protein: CATWTGRQP. The whole CDR3 protein reads CATWTGRQPQHF.

A note on this clone: Read data end 3 residues before the CDR3 end; the end is taken from the germline J gene. This chain connects TRBV28 to TRBJ2-7, with D tentatively TRBD1 (6 bases). Trimming removed 5 bases from V and 0 bases from J, with 11 bases in between. Germline values: CDR1 MDHEN, CDR2 SYDVKM. CDR3 length: 14 amino acids. The sequenced CDR3 bases are TGTGCCAGCAGTCTTCGGGACATCTCCTACGAG. This translates into CASSLRDISYE. The CDR3 reads in full as CASSLRDISYEQYF. Combining the CDR3 with reference TRBV28 and TRBJ2-7 gives the whole variable domain DVKVTQSSRYLVKRTGEKVFLECVQDMDHENMFWYRQDPGLGLRLIYFSYDVKMKEKGDIPEGYSVSREKKERFSLILESASTNQTSMYLCASSLRDISYEQYFGPGTRLTVT.

With regard to this clone: Read data end 3 residues before the CDR3 end; the end is taken from the germline J gene. The chain links TRBV2 to TRBJ2-3, with a possible D match to TRBD2 (6 bases). V lost 6 bases, J lost 5 bases, and 15 bases lay in between. CDR1 SNHLY and CDR2 FYNNEI come from the germline V gene. This CDR3 contains 14 residues. The sequenced CDR3 bases are TGTGCCAGCAGAGCGGGCCCTGGAAAAGATACG. Translating it yields CASRAGPGKDT. The CDR3, in full, reads CASRAGPGKDTQYF.

On this clone itself: Coverage ceases 3 residues before the CDR3 finishes, and the germline J gene fills in the end. The rearrangement uses TRBV30 and TRBJ1-6; D possibly corresponds to TRBD1 (5 bases). The CDR3 has 15 amino acids. Germline assignment: CDR1 GTSNPN and CDR2 SVGIG (reference sequence). V was shortened by 0 bases and J by 9 bases, with 15 bases between the two germline ends. CDR3 in amino acids: CAWSVMGTNGSPLHF. CDR3 DNA, as far as it was read: TGTGCCTGGAGTGTAATGGGGACTAATGGTTCACCC.

As for this clone: From the germline J gene comes the end of the CDR3, since the read stops 3 residues before it. The chain has TRBV12-5 and TRBJ2-7; D possibly corresponds to TRBD2 (6 bases). Trimming took off 1 base at V and 6 bases at J, with 7 bases between the two ends. This CDR3 is built from 12 residues. The germline CDR1 and CDR2 sequences are LGHNT and FRNRAP. Incomplete CDR3 DNA: TGTGCTAGTGGTTTGGGGAGGGGCGAG. This sequence encodes CASGLGRGE. The full CDR3 protein is CASGLGRGEQYF.

On this clone itself: The observed sequence ends 3 residues before the CDR3 terminus, with the missing tail filled in from the germline J gene. The V gene is TRBV7-2, the J gene TRBJ2-3; D perhaps matches TRBD2 (5 bases). The V end was cut by 4 bases, the J end by 2 bases, with 13 bases between. The germline V gene has CDR1 SGHTA and CDR2 FQGNSA. This CDR3 has 15 amino acids. CDR3 loop: CASSSDWTVTDTQYF. CDR3 bases read: TGTGCCAGCAGCTCGGACTGGACCGTCACAGATACG.

CDR3 DNA, as far as it was read: TGTGCCTGGAGTGTAAATCGCATGATAGGGGACAGGGACTCACCC. This encodes CAWSVNRMIGDRDSP. The entire CDR3 reads CAWSVNRMIGDRDSPLHF. This chain uses TRBV30 with TRBJ1-6; 9 nucleotides agree with TRBD1. The CDR3 is cut off 3 residues early in the read; its end comes from the germline J gene. The CDR3 is 18 residues long. Germline V CDR1 and CDR2: GTSNPN, SVGIG (reference sequence). J lost 10 bases, V lost 0 bases, and 16 bases had no gene match. The variable domain in full, with the rest retrieved from reference TRBV30 and TRBJ1-6, is SQTIHQWPATLVQPVGSPLSLECTVEGTSNPNLYWYRQAAGRGLQLLFYSVGIGQISSEVPQNLSASRPQDRQFILSSKKLLLSDSGFYLCAWSVNRMIGDRDSPLHFGNGTRLTVT.

Details on this clone: The sequence runs out 3 residues before the end of the CDR3; the remainder is reconstructed from the germline J gene. The chain employs TRBV30 and TRBJ2-1; D not resolved. Trimming took off 1 base at V and 8 bases at J, with 6 bases between the two ends. The CDR3 runs 11 residues. CDR1 is GTSNPN, CDR2 SVGIG, per germline (reference sequence). The CDR3 loop reads CAWSGLYEQFF. The DNA read from the CDR3 is TGTGCCTGGAGTGGCCTATATGAG.

On this clone: The CDR3 end falls 3 residues outside the read, so it is completed with the germline J gene. The rearrangement uses TRBV7-3 and TRBJ2-1; 7 bases line up with TRBD1. The CDR3 runs 15 residues. Per the germline V gene, CDR1 is SGHTA and CDR2 is FQGTGA. V lost 4 bases and J lost 2; bases outside the gene matches: 5. The CDR3 reads CASSYRDSAYNEQFF. The sequenced CDR3 bases are TGTGCCAGCAGCTACCGGGACAGTGCCTACAATGAG. Combining the CDR3 with reference TRBV7-3 and TRBJ2-1 gives the whole variable domain GAGVSQTPSNKVTEKGKYVELRCDPISGHTALYWYRQSLGQGPEFLIYFQGTGAADDSGLPNDRFFAVRPEGSVSTLKIQRTERGDSAVYLCASSYRDSAYNEQFFGPGTRLTVL.

To note about this clone: The read falls 3 residues short of the CDR3 end, and the missing part is taken from the germline J gene. The gene calls are TRBV2 and TRBJ2-6, with D unclear. Trimming removed 6 bases from V and 0 bases from J, with 18 bases in between. This CDR3 contains 18 residues. CDR1 SNHLY and CDR2 FYNNEI come from the germline V gene. The CDR3 DNA, read in part, is TGTGCCAGCAGCCCTTTGTTTGCGGTCCCCTCTGGGGCCAACGTC. This codes for CASSPLFAVPSGANV. The whole CDR3 protein is CASSPLFAVPSGANVLTF.